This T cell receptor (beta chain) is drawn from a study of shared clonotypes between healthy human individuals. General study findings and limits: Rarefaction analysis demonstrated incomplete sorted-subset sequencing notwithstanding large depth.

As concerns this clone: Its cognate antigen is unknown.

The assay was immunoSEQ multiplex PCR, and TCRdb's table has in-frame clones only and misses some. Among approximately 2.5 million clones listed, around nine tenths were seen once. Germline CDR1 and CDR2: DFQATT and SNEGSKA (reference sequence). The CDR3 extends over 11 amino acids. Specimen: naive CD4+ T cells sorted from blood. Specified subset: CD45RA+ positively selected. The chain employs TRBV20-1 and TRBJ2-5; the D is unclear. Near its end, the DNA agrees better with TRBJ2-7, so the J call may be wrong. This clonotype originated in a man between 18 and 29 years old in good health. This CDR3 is CSASFAYEQYF. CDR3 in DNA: TGCAGTGCTAGTTTTGCGTACGAGCAGTACTTC.